A single TCR beta chain is shown here with its context. Its antigen is still unknown. The data were obtained in a study of T cells after yellow fever vaccination. Study outcomes and limitations: Post-booster samples contained most primary-vaccination clones (roughly 96% CD4, 70% to 90% CD8).

TCR cDNA was made by 5'RACE template switching, adding a universal primer site and UMIs. TCRdb redid the calling of the 5' RACE reads with MiXCR, one entry per CDR3 protein. Here the sample spans hundreds of thousands of distinct CDR3 sequences, about 13% being singletons. This CDR3 is 17 amino acids long. Germline CDR1 SGHDT, CDR2 YYEEEE. The V segment lost 4 bases and the J segment 2 bases; nucleotides outside the gene matches: 11. Sequencing used PBMCs, obtained on the day of the yellow fever booster vaccination. The rearrangement links TRBV5-6 to TRBJ2-3, with 9 bases that match TRBD2. The source of this sequence is a man younger than 45 who received the YFV17D yellow fever vaccine. Written as DNA, the CDR3 is TGTGCCAGCAGCGTTCGGGGACTAGCCCCATCCACAGATACGCAGTATTTT. It encodes CASSVRGLAPSTDTQYF.